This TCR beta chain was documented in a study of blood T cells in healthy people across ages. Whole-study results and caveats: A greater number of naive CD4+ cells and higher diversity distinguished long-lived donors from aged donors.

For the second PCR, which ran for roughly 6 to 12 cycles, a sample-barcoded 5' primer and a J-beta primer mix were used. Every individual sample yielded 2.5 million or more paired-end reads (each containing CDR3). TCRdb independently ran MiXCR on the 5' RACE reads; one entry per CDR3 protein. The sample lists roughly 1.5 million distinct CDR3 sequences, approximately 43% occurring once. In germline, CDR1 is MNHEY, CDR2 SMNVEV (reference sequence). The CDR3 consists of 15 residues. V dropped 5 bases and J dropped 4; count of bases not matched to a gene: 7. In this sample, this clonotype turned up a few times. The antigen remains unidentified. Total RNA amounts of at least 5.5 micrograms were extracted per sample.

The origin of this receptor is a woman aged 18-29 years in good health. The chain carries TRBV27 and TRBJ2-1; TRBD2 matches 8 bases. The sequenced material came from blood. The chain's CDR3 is CASSVGLGVYNEQFF. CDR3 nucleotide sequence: TGTGCCAGCAGTGTGGGACTAGGAGTTTACAATGAGCAGTTCTTC.